This TCR beta chain comes out of a study of identical twins (dated by TCRdb to about 2016). Regarding the research as a whole: TCR alpha and beta repertoires from monozygotic twins, unrelated adults of various ages and cord blood were deep-sequenced to test whether fetal clonotypes persist. To rule out contamination, the twin experiments were replicated at different times with different library preparation protocols.

The library was prepared using 5' RACE. Sequenced on an Illumina HiSeq 2000. A universal primer binding site was introduced by template switching, and a unique molecular identifier was present in the final cDNA, enabling accurate counting of TCR cDNA molecules. Specific primers in the conserved constant-segment region were used to synthesize first-strand cDNA for TCR alpha and beta chains. Each cDNA library was double barcoded, with a SMART-Mk sample barcode plus Illumina barcodes, to control for contamination. Two successive PCR steps introduced TruSeq adapter sequences along with Illumina sample barcodes. Sequencing of the TCR alpha and beta cDNA libraries was done on the Illumina HiSeq platform using custom primers. Per the authors' processing: Raw reads were processed with MiGEC to extract unique molecular identifiers, and MiXCR was used to determine CDR3 positions. Recombination models were inferred per individual with the repgenHMM and IGoR tools using an EM algorithm. The analysis of shared clonotypes was done with the tcR package in R, with sharing normalized by the product of cloneset sizes. To study raw recombination free of thymic and clonal selection effects, out-of-frame nonproductive sequences were analyzed. TCRdb redid the processing of the public reads, applying fastp at Q25 and MiXCR, and retained in-frame beta chains. Identical CDR3 protein sequences are pooled into one entry, listed with their most common genes and DNA. The V and J calls follow TCRdb's processing rather than the paper's. This sample is represented by about 700,000 distinct CDR3 sequences; less than 10% of them were singletons. Roughly 0.97% of the sample lies in the top ten.

Results the study describes overall, beyond this receptor: In monozygotic twins, recombination models systematically underestimated out-of-frame TCR alpha sharing, but the models matched the sharing seen between unrelated individuals. Compared with coincidental sharing between unrelated individuals, out-of-frame TCR alpha sequences shared between twins had an excess of sequences with low generation probability. Fewer insertions were carried by abundant cord blood beta clonotypes, a similar but weaker trend appeared in young adult naive repertoires, and no such trend appeared in memory repertoires. Invariant T cells such as MAIT and iNKT could partly confound zero-insertion analyses, although diverse VJ usage argued against such confounding for most clonotypes. The excess sharing between twins in beta out-of-frame sequences was weaker because fewer shared sequences reduced the signal-to-noise ratio. Because the same donors could not be followed over many years, the conclusions relied on cross-sectional statistical analysis.

Every donor in the study was a healthy Caucasian. Three pairs of female monozygotic twins, all aged roughly 18 to 30 years, were included in the twin cohort. Peripheral blood mononuclear cells were the source from which RNA for the TCR libraries was isolated. There are many counts of this clonotype. Its antigen target is currently unknown. Nothing much larger sits one base from this clone, and base qualities are not available. The CDR3 contains 14 residues, cysteine and phenylalanine counted. Only CDR3 DNA remains: 42 bases, in frame from the first base. V is cut by 2 bases and J by 1 base, and the space between the germline ends is 10 bases. For CDR1 and CDR2, the germline V gene lists SQVTM and ANQGSEA. The same specimen was also included in a second study, on yellow fever vaccine responses in identical twins. Per the second study: According to the authors, the vaccine-induced T cell response in identical twins seemed to be partly convergent and partly specific to each individual. Focusing on identical twins, the study followed the T cell clones that responded to the vaccine, and did so with precision.

This receptor chain uses TRBV29-1 and TRBJ2-3, with the D call tentatively TRBD1 or TRBD2, each fitting 5 bases. This TCR derives from a woman younger than 30 in good health. Sequencing was performed on PBMCs. The nucleotide sequence reads as follows: TGCAGCGTTGAACTGGGGACGGGCACAGATACGCAGTATTTT. Its product reads: CSVELGTGTDTQYF.